The subject of this entry is one T cell receptor (beta chain). In the authors' methods: Estimated nucleated cell counts came from reference gene primer amplification. The assay was immunoSEQ multiplex PCR, and TCRdb's table has in-frame clones only and misses some. That table furnishes V, J and clone size, whereas the DNA furnished D and trimming. The sample consists of some 200,000 clones, 80% to 90% of them appearing once. Germline CDR1 reads SNHLY; CDR2 reads FYNNEI. V was trimmed by 6 bases and J by 4 bases, leaving 18 bases between them. The CDR3 loop spans 15 amino acids. The source of the sample is a study of blood T cell repertoires in COVID-19. Study background: Samples came from the United States, Italy and Spain, spanning acute and convalescent COVID-19. In each case, the material was cDNA or gDNA derived from T cells, B-cell-depleted T cells, or PBMCs.

This sequence joins TRBV2 and TRBJ1-1, with D uncertain. Sequencing input: peripheral blood. The TCR sequence derives from a woman aged 55-70 years who had recovered from COVID-19. The CDR3 region has the DNA TGTGCCAGCAGGCCGCTTGGCGCGGAGGGCACTGAAGCTTTCTTT. It specifies CASRPLGAEGTEAFF.